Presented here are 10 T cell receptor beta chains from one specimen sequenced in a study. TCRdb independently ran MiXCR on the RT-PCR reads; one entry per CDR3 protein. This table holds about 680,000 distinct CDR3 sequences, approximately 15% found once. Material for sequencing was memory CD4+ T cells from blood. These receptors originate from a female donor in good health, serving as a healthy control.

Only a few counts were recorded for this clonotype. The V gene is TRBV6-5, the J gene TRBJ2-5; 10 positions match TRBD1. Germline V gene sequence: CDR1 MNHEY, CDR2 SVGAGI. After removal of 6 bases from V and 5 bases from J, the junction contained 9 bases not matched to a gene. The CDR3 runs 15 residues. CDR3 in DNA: TGTGCCAGCAGCCCGGACAGGGGGAGGCTGGAGACCCAGTACTTC. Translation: CASSPDRGRLETQYF.

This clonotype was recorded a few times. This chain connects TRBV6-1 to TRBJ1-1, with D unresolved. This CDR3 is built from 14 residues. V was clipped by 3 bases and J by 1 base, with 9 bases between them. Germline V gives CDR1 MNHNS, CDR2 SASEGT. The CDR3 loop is CASSETTGNTEAFF. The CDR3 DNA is TGTGCCAGCAGTGAGACGACGGGGAACACTGAAGCTTTCTTT.

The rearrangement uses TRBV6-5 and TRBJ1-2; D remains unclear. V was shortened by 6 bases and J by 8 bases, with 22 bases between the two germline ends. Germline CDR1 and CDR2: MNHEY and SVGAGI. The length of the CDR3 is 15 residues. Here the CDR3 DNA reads TGTGCCAGCAGCGTACAGCCCTACCCCCGGGAGGGCTACACCTTC. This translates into CASSVQPYPREGYTF.

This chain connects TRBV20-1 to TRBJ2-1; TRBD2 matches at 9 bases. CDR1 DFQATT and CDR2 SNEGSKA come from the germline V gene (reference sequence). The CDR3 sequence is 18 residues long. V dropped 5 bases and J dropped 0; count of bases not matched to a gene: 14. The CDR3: CSALRGASGTSSYNEQFF. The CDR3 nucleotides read TGCAGTGCTTTAAGAGGTGCTAGCGGGACGAGCTCCTACAATGAGCAGTTCTTC.

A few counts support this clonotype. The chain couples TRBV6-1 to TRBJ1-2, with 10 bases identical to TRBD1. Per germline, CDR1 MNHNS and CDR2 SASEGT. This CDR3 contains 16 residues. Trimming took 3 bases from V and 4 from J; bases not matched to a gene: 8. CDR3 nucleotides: TGTGCCAGCAGTGATGGGACAGGGGCTTTGGGCTATGGCTACACCTTC. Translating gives CASSDGTGALGYGYTF.

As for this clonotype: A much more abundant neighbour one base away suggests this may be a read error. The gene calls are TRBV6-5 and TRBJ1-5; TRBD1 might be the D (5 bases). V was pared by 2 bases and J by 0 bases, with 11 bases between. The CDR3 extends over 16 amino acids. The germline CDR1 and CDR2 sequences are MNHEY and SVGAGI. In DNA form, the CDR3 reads TGTGCCAGCAGTTACAAGGGACCGAATAGCAATCAGCCCCAGCATTTT. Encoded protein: CASSYKGPNSNQPQHF.

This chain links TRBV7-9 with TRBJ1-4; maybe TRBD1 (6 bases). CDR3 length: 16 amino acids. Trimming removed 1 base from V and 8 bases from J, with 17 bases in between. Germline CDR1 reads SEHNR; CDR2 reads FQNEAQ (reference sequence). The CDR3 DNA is TGTGCCAGCAGCTTAGAACAGGGCTGGGGAGGAGAAAAACTGTTTTTT. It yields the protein CASSLEQGWGGEKLFF.

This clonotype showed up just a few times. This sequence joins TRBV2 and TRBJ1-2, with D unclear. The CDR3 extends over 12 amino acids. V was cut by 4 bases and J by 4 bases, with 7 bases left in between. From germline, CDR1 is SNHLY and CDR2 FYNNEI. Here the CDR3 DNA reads TGTGCCAGCAGTGCCGGGATCTATGGCTACACCTTC. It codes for CASSAGIYGYTF. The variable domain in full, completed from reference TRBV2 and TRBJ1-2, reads EPEVTQTPSHQVTQMGQEVILRCVPISNHLYFYWYRQILGQKVEFLVSFYNNEISEKSEIFDDQFSVERPDGSNFTLKIRSTKLEDSAMYFCASSAGIYGYTFGSGTRLTVV.

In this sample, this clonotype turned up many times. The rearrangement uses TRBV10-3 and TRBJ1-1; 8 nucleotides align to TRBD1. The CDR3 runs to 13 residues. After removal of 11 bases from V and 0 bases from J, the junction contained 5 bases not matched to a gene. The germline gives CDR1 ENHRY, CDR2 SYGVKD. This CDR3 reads CAATGGVNTEAFF. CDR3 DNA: TGTGCCGCCACAGGGGGAGTGAACACTGAAGCTTTCTTT.

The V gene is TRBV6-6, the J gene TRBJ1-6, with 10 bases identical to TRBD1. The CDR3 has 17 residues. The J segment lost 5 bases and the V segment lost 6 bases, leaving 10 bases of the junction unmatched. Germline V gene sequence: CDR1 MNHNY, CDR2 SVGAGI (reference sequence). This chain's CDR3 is CASSSPGQGIDNSPLHF. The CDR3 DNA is TGTGCCAGCAGCTCTCCGGGACAGGGGATCGATAATTCACCCCTCCACTTT.